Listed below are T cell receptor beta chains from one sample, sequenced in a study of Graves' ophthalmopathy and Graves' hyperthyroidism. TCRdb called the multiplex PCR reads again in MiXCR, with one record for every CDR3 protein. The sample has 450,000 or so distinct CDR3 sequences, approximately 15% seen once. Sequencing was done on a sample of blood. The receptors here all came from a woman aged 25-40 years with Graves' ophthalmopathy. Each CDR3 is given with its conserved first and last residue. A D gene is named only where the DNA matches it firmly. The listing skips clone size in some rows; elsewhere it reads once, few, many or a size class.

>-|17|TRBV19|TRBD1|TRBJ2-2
TGTGCCAGTAGTCTTGGGACAGGCGCCTTGGGGACCGGGGAGCTGTTTTTT
CASSLGTGALGTGELFF
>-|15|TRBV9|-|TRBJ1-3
TGTGCCAGCAACAATGGGGGGCCCTCTGGAAACACCATATATTTT
CASNNGGPSGNTIYF
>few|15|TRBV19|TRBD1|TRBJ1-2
TGTGCCAGTAGTATGGCCGGGACAGGGGGCTATGGCTACACCTTC
CASSMAGTGGYGYTF
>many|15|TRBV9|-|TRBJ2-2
TGTGCCAGCAGTCGTAGAGCAGCTGACACCGGGGAGCTGTTTTTT
CASSRRAADTGELFF
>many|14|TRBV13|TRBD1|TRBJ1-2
TGTGCCAGCAGCTCCGGACAGGGTGGGTATGGCTACACCTTC
CASSSGQGGYGYTF
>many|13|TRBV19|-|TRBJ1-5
TGTGCCAGTAGTATAAAGACCCATCAGCCCCAGCATTTT
CASSIKTHQPQHF
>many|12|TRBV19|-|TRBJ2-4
TGTGCCAGTAGTATCGGCAGAAACATTCAGTACTTC
CASSIGRNIQYF
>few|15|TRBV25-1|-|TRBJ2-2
TGTGCCAGCAGAGCCCAACAGGGAAACACCGGGGAGCTGTTTTTT
CASRAQQGNTGELFF
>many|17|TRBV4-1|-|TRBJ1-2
TGCGCCAGCAGCCAGTTCCGACGGCGGGGGACTAACTATGGCTACACCTTC
CASSQFRRRGTNYGYTF
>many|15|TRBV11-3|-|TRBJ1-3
TGTGCCAGCACCGAAAGGGGGTCCACTGGAAACACCATATATTTT
CASTERGSTGNTIYF
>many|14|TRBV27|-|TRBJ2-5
TGTGCCAGCAGTTTCGGCGGGAACCAAGAGGCCCAGTACTTC
CASSFGGNQEAQYF
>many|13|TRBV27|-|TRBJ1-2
TGTGCCAGCAGCCTGGGTGTAAACTATGGCTACACCTTC
CASSLGVNYGYTF
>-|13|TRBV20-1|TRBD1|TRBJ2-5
TGCAGTGCTCGGACAGGGGTGGGAGAGACCCAGTACTTC
CSARTGVGETQYF
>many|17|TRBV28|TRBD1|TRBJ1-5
TGTGCCAGCAGCCAGAGGATGGGACAGGGCCACAATCAGCCCCAGCATTTT
CASSQRMGQGHNQPQHF
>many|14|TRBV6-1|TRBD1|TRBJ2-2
TGTGCCAGCCATCCGGGACAGGGTCCCGGGGAGCTGTTTTTT
CASHPGQGPGELFF
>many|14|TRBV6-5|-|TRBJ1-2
TGTGCCAGCAGTTATCGGACTTTAGGCTATGGCTACACCTTC
CASSYRTLGYGYTF
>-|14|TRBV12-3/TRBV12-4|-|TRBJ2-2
TGTGCATACCGAGGGGGGAGCGGGACCGGGGAGCTGTTTTTT
CAYRGGSGTGELFF
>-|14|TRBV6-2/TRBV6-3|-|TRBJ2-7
TGTGCCAGCGGGGGGTCAGGGGCGCGTCACGAGCAGTACTTC
CASGGSGARHEQYF
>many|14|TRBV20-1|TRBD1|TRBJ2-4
TGCAGTGCTAGAGAGCAGGGGGACGTGAACATTAAGTACTTC
CSAREQGDVNIKYF
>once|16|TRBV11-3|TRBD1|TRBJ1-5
TGTGCCAGCAGCTTGGTGGGACAGGGTGGAGTACAGCCCCAGCATTTT
CASSLVGQGGVQPQHF
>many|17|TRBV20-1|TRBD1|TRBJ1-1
TGCAGTGCTCCTTTAAACCGGGACAGGGGATTTGGCACTGAAGCTTTCTTT
CSAPLNRDRGFGTEAFF
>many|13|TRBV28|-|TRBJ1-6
TGTGCCAGCAGCCCAATGGGGCATTCACCCCTCCACTTT
CASSPMGHSPLHF
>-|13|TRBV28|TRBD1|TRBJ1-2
TGTGCCAGCAGAAAACAGGGGGCACGGGGCTACACCTTC
CASRKQGARGYTF
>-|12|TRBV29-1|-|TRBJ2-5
TGCAGCGTTGAACTCGAAAAAGAGACCCAGTACTTC
CSVELEKETQYF
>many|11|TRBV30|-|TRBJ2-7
TGTGCCTGGAGTGTCTTAGACGAGCAGTACTTC
CAWSVLDEQYF
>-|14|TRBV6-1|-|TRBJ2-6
TGTGCCAGCGGGATCGCCTCTGGGGCCAACGTCCTGACTTTC
CASGIASGANVLTF
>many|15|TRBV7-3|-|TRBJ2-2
TGTGCCAGCAGCCCGGGAGTCCCTGACACCGGGGAGCTGTTTTTT
CASSPGVPDTGELFF
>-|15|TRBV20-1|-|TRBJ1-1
TGCAGTGCTAGAATACCAGGGGTGGGTAGCACTGAAGCTTTCTTT
CSARIPGVGSTEAFF
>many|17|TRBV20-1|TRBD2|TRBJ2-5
TGCAGTGCTGGCGGGGGAGCAAGCGGGAGGTACCAAGAGACCCAGTACTTC
CSAGGGASGRYQETQYF
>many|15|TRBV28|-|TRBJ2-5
TGTGCCAGCAGTTTGACCCTCGGCGAAGTAGAGACCCAGTACTTC
CASSLTLGEVETQYF
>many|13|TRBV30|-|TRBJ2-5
TGTGCCTGGAGCGCGGGTGGGGACACCTCCCAGTACTTC
CAWSAGGDTSQYF
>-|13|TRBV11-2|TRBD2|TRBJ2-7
TGTGCCAGCAGCCGACGCGGGGGGGGGGAGCAGTACTTC
CASSRRGGGEQYF
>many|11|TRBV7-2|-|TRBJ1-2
TGTGCCAGCAGCATATCCTATGGCTACACCTTC
CASSISYGYTF
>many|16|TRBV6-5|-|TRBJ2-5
TGTGCCAGCAGTTCCGCGATGGGGAACTCCCAAGAGACCCAGTACTTC
CASSSAMGNSQETQYF
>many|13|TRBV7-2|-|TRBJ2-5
TGTGCCAGCAGCTCCTTCAGGTTCGAGACCCAGTACTTC
CASSSFRFETQYF
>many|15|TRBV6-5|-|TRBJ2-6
TGTGCCAGCAGTTACGGGGTTGGTGGGGCCAACGTCCTGACTTTC
CASSYGVGGANVLTF
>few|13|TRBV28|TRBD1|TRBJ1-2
TGTGCCAGCAGTTTTCCGGCAGGGGGCGGGGACACCTTC
CASSFPAGGGDTF
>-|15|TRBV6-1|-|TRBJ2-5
TGTGCCATCAGTGACCCCGGGACCGACCAAGAGACCGAGTACTTC
CAISDPGTDQETEYF
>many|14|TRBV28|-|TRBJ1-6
TGTGCCAGCAGTCCCCGGCAGGGACATTCACCCCTCCACTTT
CASSPRQGHSPLHF
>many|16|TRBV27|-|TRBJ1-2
TGTGCCAGCAGTCCACATTGGACAAGGGCTAACTATGGCTACACCTTC
CASSPHWTRANYGYTF
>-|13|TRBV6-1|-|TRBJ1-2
TGTGCCAGCAGAGACAGGAGCGGCTATGGCTACACCTTC
CASRDRSGYGYTF
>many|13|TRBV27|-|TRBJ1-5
TGTGCCAGCAGTTTACTCGGGCGCCAGCCCCAGCATTTT
CASSLLGRQPQHF
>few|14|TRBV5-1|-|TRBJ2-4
TGCGCCAGCAGCTTGCCGGAACAGGCGAACATTAAGTACTTC
CASSLPEQANIKYF
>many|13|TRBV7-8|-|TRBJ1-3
TGTGCCAGCAGCGGCTTAAATCGAAACACCATATATTTT
CASSGLNRNTIYF
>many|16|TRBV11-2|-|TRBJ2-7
TGTGCCAGCAGTTTCCCTCATCACTCAGCTTCCTACGAGCAGTACTTC
CASSFPHHSASYEQYF
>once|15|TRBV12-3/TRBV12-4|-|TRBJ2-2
TGTGCCAGCAGTTTGCGGCGGGGACGGTACGGGGAGCTGTTTTTT
CASSLRRGRYGELFF
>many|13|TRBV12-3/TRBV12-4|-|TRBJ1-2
TGTGCCAGCATTCTAGGAGGAGCCTATGGCTACACCTTC
CASILGGAYGYTF
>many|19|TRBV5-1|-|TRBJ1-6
TGCGCCAGCATATGGAGACAGAGGTCTCGTGTCTCCTATAATTCACCCCTCCACTTT
CASIWRQRSRVSYNSPLHF
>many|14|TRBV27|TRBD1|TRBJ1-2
TGTGCCAGCAGTTTGGAAGGGGGCCTATATGGCTACACCTTC
CASSLEGGLYGYTF
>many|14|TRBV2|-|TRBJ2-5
TGTGCCAGCAAGCTAGCTGGGGACCAAGAGACCCAGTACTTC
CASKLAGDQETQYF
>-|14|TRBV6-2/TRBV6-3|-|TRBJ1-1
TGTGCCAGCAGTTACGTCAGTAAGAACACTGAAGCTTTCTTT
CASSYVSKNTEAFF
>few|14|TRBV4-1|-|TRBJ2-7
TGCGCCAGCAGCCAACACCACAGAGATTACGAGCAGTACTTC
CASSQHHRDYEQYF
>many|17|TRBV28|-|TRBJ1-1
TGTGCCAGCAGTTTACCCGTGGGGCGCCGGGCTTTCGCTGAAGCTTTCTTT
CASSLPVGRRAFAEAFF
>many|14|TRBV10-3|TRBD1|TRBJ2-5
TGTGCCATCAGCGAGGGACAGCCCGGGGAGACCCAGTACTTC
CAISEGQPGETQYF